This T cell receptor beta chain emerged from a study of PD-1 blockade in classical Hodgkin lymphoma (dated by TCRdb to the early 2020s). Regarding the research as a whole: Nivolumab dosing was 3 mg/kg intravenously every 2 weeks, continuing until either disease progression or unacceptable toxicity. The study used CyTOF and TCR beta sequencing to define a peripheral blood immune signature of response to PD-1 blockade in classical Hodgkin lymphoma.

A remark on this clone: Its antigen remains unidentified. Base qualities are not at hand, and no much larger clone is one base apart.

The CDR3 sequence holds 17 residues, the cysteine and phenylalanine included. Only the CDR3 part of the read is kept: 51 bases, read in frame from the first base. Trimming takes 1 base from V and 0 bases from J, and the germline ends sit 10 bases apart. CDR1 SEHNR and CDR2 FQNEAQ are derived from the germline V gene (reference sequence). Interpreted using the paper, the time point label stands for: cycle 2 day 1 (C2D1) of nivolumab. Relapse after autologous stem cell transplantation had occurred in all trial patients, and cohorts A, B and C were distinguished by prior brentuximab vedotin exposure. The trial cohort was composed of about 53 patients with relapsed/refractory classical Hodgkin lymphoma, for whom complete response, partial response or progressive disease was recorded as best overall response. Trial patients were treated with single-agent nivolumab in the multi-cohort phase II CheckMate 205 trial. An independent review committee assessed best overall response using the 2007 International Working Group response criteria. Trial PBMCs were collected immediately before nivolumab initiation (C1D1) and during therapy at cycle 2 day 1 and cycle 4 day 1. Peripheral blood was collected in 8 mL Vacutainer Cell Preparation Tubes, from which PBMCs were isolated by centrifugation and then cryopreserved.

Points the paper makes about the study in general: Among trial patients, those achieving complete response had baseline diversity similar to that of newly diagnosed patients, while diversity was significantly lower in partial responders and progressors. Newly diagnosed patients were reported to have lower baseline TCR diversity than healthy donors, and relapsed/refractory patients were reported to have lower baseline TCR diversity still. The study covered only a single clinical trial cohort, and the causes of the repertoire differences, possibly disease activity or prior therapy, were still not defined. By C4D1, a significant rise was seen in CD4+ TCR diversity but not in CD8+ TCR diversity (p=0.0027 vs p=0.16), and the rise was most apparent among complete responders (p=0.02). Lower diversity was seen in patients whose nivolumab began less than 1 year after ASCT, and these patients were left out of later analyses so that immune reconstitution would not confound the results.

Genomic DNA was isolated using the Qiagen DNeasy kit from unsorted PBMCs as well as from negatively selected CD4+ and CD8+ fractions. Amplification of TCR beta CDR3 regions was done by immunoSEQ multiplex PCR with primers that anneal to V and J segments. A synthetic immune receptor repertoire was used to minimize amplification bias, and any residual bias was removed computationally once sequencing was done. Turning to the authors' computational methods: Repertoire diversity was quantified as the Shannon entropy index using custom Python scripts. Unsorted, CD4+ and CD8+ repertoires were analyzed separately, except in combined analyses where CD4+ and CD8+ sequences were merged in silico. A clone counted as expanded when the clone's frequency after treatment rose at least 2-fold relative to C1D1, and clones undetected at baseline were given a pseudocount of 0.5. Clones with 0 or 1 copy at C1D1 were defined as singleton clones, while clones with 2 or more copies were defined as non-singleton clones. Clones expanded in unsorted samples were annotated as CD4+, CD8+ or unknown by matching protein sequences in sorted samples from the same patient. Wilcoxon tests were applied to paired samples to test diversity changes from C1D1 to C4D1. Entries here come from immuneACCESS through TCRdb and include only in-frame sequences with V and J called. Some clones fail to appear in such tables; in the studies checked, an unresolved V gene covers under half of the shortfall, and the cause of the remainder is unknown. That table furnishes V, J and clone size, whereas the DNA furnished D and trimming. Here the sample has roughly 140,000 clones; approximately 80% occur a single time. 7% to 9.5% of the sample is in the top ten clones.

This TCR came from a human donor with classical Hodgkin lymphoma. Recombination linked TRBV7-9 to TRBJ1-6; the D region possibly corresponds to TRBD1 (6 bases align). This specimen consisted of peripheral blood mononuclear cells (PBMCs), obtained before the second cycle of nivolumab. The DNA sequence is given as TGTGCCAGCAGCTTAGGTGGACAGAGCTCCTATAATTCACCCCTCCACTTT. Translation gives CASSLGGQSSYNSPLHF.